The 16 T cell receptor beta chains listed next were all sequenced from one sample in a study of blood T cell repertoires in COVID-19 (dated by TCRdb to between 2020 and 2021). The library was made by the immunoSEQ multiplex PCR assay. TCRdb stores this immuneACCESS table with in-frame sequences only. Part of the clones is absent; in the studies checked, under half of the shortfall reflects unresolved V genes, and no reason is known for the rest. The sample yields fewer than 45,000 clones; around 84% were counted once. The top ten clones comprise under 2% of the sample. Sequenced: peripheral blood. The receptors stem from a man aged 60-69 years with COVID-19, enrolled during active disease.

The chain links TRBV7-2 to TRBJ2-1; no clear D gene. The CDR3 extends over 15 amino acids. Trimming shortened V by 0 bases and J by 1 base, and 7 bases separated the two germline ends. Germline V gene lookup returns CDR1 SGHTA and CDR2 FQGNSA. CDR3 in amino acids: CASSLAASSYNEQFF. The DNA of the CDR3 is TGTGCCAGCAGCTTAGCGGCCAGTTCCTACAATGAGCAGTTCTTC.

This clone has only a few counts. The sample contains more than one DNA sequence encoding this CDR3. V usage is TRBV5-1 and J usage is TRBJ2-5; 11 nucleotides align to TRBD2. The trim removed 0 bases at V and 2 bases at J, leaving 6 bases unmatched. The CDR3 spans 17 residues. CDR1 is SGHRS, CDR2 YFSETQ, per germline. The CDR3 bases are TGCGCCAGCAGCTTGGCTCTAGCGGGAGGACCACAAGAGACCCAGTACTTC. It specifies CASSLALAGGPQETQYF.

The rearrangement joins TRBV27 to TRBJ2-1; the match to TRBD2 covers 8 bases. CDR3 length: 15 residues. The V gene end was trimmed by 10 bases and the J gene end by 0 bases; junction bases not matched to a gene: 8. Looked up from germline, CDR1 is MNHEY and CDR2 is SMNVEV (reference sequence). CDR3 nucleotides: TGTGCCACCGCTAGCGGGTGGAGCTCCTACAATGAGCAGTTCTTC. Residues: CATASGWSSYNEQFF.

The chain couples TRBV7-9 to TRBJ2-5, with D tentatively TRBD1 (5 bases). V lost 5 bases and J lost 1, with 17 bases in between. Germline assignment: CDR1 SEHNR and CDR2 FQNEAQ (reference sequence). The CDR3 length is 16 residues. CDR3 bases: TGTGCCAGCAGCCCAGTAGGGGCCACAATCCAAGAGACCCAGTACTTC. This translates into CASSPVGATIQETQYF.

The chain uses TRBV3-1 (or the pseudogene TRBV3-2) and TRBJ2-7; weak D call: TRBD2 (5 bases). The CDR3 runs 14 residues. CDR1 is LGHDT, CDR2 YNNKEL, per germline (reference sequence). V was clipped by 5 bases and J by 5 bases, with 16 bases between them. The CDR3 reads CASSSDGDRHEQYF. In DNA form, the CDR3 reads TGTGCCAGCAGCTCGGACGGGGATCGACACGAGCAGTACTTC.

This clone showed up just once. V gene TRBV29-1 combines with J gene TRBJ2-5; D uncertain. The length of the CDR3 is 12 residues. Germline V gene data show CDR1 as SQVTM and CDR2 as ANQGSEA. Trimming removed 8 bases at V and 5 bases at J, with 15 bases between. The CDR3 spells CSYSVRLETQYF. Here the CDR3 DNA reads TGCAGCTATTCGGTCAGACTGGAGACCCAGTACTTC.

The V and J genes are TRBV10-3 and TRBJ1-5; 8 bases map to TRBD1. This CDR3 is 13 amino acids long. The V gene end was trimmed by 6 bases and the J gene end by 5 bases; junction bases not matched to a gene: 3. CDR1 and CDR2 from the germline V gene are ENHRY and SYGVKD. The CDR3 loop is CAISGQGHQPQHF. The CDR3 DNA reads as TGTGCCATCAGCGGACAGGGACATCAGCCCCAGCATTTT.

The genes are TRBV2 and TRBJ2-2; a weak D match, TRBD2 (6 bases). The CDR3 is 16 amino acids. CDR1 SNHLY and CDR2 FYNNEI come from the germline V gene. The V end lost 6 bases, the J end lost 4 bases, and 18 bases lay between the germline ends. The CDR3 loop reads CASRPGGRSFTGELFF. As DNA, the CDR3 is TGTGCCAGCAGGCCCGGGGGTCGTAGTTTCACCGGGGAGCTGTTTTTT.

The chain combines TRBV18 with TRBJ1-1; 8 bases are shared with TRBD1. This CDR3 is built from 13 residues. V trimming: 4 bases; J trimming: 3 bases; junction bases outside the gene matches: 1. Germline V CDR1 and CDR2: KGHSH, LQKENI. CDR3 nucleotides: TGTGCCAGCTCACTGGGACAGGACACTGAAGCTTTCTTT. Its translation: CASSLGQDTEAFF.

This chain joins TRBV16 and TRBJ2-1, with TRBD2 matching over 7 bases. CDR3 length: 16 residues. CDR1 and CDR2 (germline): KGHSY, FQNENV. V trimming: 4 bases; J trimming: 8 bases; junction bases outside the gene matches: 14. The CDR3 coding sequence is TGTGCCAGCAGCCCCCCACTCGCGGGAGCCTCCTATGAGCAGTTCTTC. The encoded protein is CASSPPLAGASYEQFF.

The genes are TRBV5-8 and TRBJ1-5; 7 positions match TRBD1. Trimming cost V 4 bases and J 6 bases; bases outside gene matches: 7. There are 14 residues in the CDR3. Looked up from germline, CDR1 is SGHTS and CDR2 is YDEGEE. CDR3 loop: CASSRGDSGQPQHF. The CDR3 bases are TGTGCCAGCAGCCGAGGGGACAGCGGTCAGCCCCAGCATTTT.

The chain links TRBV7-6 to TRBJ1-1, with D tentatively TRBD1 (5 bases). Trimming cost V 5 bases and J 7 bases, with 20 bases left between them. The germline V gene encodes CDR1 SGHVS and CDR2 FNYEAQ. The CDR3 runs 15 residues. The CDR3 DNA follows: TGTGCCAGCAGCCTCGTGGATCAGGGCGGCAGTGAAGCTTTCTTT. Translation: CASSLVDQGGSEAFF. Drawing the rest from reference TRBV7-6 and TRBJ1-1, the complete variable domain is GAGVSQSPRYKVTKRGQDVALRCDPISGHVSLYWYRQALGQGPEFLTYFNYEAQQDKSGLPNDRFSAERPEGSISTLTIQRTEQRDSAMYRCASSLVDQGGSEAFFGQGTRLTVV.

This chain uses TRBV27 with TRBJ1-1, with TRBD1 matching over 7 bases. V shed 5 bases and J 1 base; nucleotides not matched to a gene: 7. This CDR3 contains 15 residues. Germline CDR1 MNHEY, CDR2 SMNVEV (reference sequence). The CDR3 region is CASSPQTGWNTEAFF. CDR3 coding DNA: TGTGCCAGCAGTCCTCAGACAGGGTGGAACACTGAAGCTTTCTTT.

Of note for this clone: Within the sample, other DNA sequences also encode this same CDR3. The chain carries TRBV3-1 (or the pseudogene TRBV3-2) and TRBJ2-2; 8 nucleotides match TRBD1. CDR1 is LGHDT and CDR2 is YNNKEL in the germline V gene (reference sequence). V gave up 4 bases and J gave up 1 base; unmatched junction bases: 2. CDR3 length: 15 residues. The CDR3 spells CASSPGTGNTGELFF. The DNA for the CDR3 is TGTGCCAGCAGCCCCGGGACAGGGAACACCGGGGAGCTGTTTTTT.

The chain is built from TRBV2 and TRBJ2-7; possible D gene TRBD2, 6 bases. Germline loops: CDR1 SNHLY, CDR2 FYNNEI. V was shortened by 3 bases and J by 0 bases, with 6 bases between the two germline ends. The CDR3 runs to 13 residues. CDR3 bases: TGTGCCAGCAGTGACGGGAGCTCCTACGAGCAGTACTTC. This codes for CASSDGSSYEQYF. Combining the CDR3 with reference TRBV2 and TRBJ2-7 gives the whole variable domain EPEVTQTPSHQVTQMGQEVILRCVPISNHLYFYWYRQILGQKVEFLVSFYNNEISEKSEIFDDQFSVERPDGSNFTLKIRSTKLEDSAMYFCASSDGSSYEQYFGPGTRLTVT.

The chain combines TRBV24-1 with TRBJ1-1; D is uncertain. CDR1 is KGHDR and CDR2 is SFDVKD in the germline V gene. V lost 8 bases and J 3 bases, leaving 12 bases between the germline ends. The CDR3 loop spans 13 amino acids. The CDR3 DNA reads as TGTGCCACCATTGTGGTCCGAGACACTGAAGCTTTCTTT. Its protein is CATIVVRDTEAFF.